Listed here are 17 T cell receptor beta chains from one sample, sequenced in a study of PD-1 blockade in classical Hodgkin lymphoma (dated by TCRdb to 2020 to 2022). In light of the paper, this sample's time point label describes: newly diagnosed, previously untreated cHL patient sample. CD4+ T cells were purified from thawed PBMCs by magnetic negative selection with a Miltenyi CD4+ T cell isolation kit. The library relied on the immunoSEQ multiplex PCR assay. This is the immuneACCESS table as TCRdb keeps it, with only in-frame sequences that have V and J called. A part of the clones is gone; compared with another copy, unresolved V genes explain less than half, and the rest is unexplained. The sample records tens of thousands of clones, about 88% of which are singletons. Approximately 1.2% of the sample is held by the ten biggest clonotypes. The sequenced sample consisted of CD4+ T cells from blood. Receptor source: a human donor with classical Hodgkin lymphoma.

Comment on this clone: Other DNA sequences of this sample code for an identical CDR3. This chain connects TRBV9 to TRBJ1-5; 9 bases agree with TRBD1. This CDR3 region has 15 residues. With 0 bases clipped from V and 4 bases from J, the junction kept 2 bases outside the gene matches. The germline gives CDR1 SGDLS, CDR2 YYNGEE. The CDR3 coding sequence is TGTGCCAGCAGCGTAGGACAGGGGGAGAATCAGCCCCAGCATTTT. Translating gives CASSVGQGENQPQHF.

The chain links TRBV5-6 to TRBJ1-4; D unclear. With 0 bases removed from V and 1 base from J, the gap between germline ends came to 4 bases. This CDR3 is built from 14 residues. CDR1 is SGHDT, CDR2 YYEEEE, per germline. CDR3 in DNA: TGTGCCAGCAGCTTGGGCAGAACTAATGAAAAACTGTTTTTT. Protein product: CASSLGRTNEKLFF.

This clone has just a few counts. This chain connects TRBV4-1 to TRBJ1-1; 8 bases are shared with TRBD1. Per germline, CDR1 MGHRA and CDR2 YSYEKL. This CDR3 spans 14 amino acids. V dropped 1 base and J dropped 5; count of bases not matched to a gene: 3. The CDR3 nucleotides read TGCGCCAGCAGCCAAGTCCACAGGGGGACTGAAGCTTTCTTT. Translating gives CASSQVHRGTEAFF.

This sequence joins TRBV7-9 and TRBJ1-2; maybe TRBD1 (6 bases). V dropped 5 bases and J dropped 0 bases, with 13 bases sitting between them. The CDR3 consists of 15 residues. Germline assignment: CDR1 SEHNR and CDR2 FQNEAQ (reference sequence). CDR3 in amino acids: CASSQRTEANYGYTF. DNA of the CDR3: TGTGCCAGCAGCCAACGGACAGAAGCTAACTATGGCTACACCTTC.

The gene calls are TRBV28 and TRBJ2-7; 8 positions match TRBD2. This CDR3 has 13 residues. The germline CDR1 and CDR2 sequences are MDHEN and SYDVKM. Trimming removed 2 bases from V and 7 bases from J; junction bases left unmatched: 4. The CDR3, as DNA: TGTGCCAGCAGTTTAACGGGGGGGTTGGAGCAGTACGTC. This codes for CASSLTGGLEQYV.

This clone is judged medium-sized (0.01 to 0.1%). V gene TRBV19 combines with J gene TRBJ1-2; D unresolved. CDR1 and CDR2 from the germline V gene are LNHDA and SQIVND (reference sequence). Deletions cut 3 bases from V and 2 bases from J, with 7 bases between. The CDR3 contains 13 residues. In nucleotides, the CDR3 is TGTGCCAGTAGTATCAAGATCAACTATGGCTACACCTTC. It translates to CASSIKINYGYTF.

The V call is TRBV19, the J call TRBJ2-7, with D possibly being TRBD1 (7 bases). Trimming left V 4 bases short and J 4 bases short, with 14 bases between. Germline V gene sequence: CDR1 LNHDA, CDR2 SQIVND (reference sequence). The CDR3 length is 14 residues. The CDR3, as DNA: TGTGCCAGTAGTACAGCAGGGGGGAGATACGAGCAGTACTTC. Its protein product is CASSTAGGRYEQYF.

The chain has TRBV5-4 and TRBJ2-6; D might be TRBD1 (7 bases). V was cut by 4 bases and J by 3 bases, with 23 bases left in between. The CDR3 runs 19 residues. Germline CDR1 and CDR2: SGHNT and YYREEE (reference sequence). In DNA, the CDR3 is TGTGCCAGCAGCATACGAGCCGGGAGACAGGGTGGTGGGGCCAACGTCCTGACTTTC. Amino acids: CASSIRAGRQGGGANVLTF.

This chain uses TRBV25-1 with TRBJ2-6; a possible D gene is TRBD1 (6 bases). The germline V gene has CDR1 MGHDK and CDR2 SYGVNS. The CDR3 covers 15 residues. V lost 5 bases and J lost 2, with 10 bases in between. The CDR3 is CASSPQGAGANVLTF. The CDR3 bases are TGTGCCAGCAGTCCACAGGGCGCTGGGGCCAACGTCCTGACTTTC.

The V call is TRBV2, the J call TRBJ1-3; no firm D call. Deletions cut 11 bases from V and 0 bases from J, with 14 bases between. The CDR3 is made up of 14 amino acids. CDR1 and CDR2 (germline): SNHLY, FYNNEI. The CDR3 nucleotides read TGTGCCGTTAAGGAGAGCAACTCTGGAAACACCATATATTTT. This translates into CAVKESNSGNTIYF.

This chain connects TRBV9 to TRBJ2-1; 10 nucleotides agree with TRBD2. Losses at the gene ends were 2 bases for V and 6 bases for J; bases not matched to a gene: 5. CDR3 length: 15 residues. CDR1 is SGDLS and CDR2 is YYNGEE in the germline V gene. The CDR3 loop reads CASSVLAGVSNEQFF. CDR3 nucleotide sequence: TGTGCCAGCAGCGTGCTAGCGGGAGTAAGCAATGAGCAGTTCTTC.

This chain uses TRBV7-3 with TRBJ2-1; 9 positions agree with TRBD1. Trimming at V came to 5 bases and at J to 8 bases, leaving 7 bases not matched to a gene. The CDR3 covers 14 residues. CDR1 and CDR2 from the germline V gene are SGHTA and FQGTGA. Here the CDR3 reads CASSRRDRAHEQFF. CDR3 coding DNA: TGTGCCAGCAGCCGCCGGGACAGGGCCCATGAGCAGTTCTTC.

This rearrangement joins TRBV5-1 to TRBJ2-6; tentative D call: TRBD1 (6 bases). V gave up 2 bases and J gave up 0 bases, with 9 bases separating them. The CDR3 is 16 amino acids. Per the germline V gene, CDR1 is SGHRS and CDR2 is YFSETQ. CDR3 DNA: TGCGCCAGCAGCTTAGGACAGTTCTCTGGGGCCAACGTCCTGACTTTC. This codes for CASSLGQFSGANVLTF.

The chain recombines TRBV19 with TRBJ2-1; D unresolved. The germline V gene encodes CDR1 LNHDA and CDR2 SQIVND (reference sequence). The CDR3 is made up of 13 amino acids. The V end lost 6 bases, the J end lost 6 bases, and 12 bases lay between the germline ends. CDR3 sequence: CASSTAPGNEQFF. The DNA for the CDR3 is TGTGCCAGTAGCACCGCCCCCGGCAATGAGCAGTTCTTC.

This sequence joins TRBV30 and TRBJ1-3; 8 bases align to TRBD1. V lost 6 bases to trimming and J lost 2 bases; unmatched junction nucleotides: 6. The CDR3 runs to 14 residues. The V gene's germline CDR1 is GTSNPN and CDR2 SVGIG (reference sequence). CDR3 sequence reads: CACSVQGAGNTIYF. Here the CDR3 DNA reads TGTGCCTGTAGCGTACAGGGGGCTGGAAACACCATATATTTT.

There are a few counts of this clone. The CDR3 loop reads CASSNGRWNTEAFF. Here the CDR3 DNA reads TGCGCCAGCAGCAACGGGCGGTGGAACACTGAAGCTTTCTTT. The genes are TRBV5-1 and TRBJ1-1; the D is unclear. V lost 4 bases and J lost 1, with 11 bases in between. Germline CDR1 and CDR2: SGHRS and YFSETQ. The CDR3 contains 14 residues.

CDR3 nucleotides: TGTGCCAGCAGTCCCTTTGGACAAGAGACCCAGTACTTC. As protein: CASSPFGQETQYF. This chain connects TRBV2 to TRBJ2-5; no reliable D call. CDR1 and CDR2 (germline): SNHLY, FYNNEI. Trimming removed 5 bases from V and 2 bases from J, with 9 bases in between. The CDR3 extends over 13 amino acids.